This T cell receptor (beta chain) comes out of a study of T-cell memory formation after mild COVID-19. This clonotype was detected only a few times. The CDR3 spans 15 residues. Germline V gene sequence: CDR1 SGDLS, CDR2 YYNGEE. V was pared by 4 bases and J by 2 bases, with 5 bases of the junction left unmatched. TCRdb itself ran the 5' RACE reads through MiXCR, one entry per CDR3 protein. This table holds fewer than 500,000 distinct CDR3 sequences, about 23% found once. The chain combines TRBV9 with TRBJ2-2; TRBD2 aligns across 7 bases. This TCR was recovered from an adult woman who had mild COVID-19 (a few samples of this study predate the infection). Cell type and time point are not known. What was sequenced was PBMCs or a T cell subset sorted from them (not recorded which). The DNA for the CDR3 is TGTGCCAGCAGCTTCGGGACTACCAACACCGGGGAGCTGTTTTTT. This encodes CASSFGTTNTGELFF. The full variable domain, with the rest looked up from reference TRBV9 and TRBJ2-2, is DSGVTQTPKHLITATGQRVTLRCSPRSGDLSVYWYQQSLDQGLQFLIQYYNGEERAKGNILERFSAQQFPDLHSELNLSSLELGDSALYFCASSFGTTNTGELFFGEGSRLTVL.